Below are 20 T cell receptor beta chains sequenced from a single sample in a study of shared clonotypes between healthy human individuals. In the naive CD8 group, cells lacked CD45RO and were positively selected for CCR7, so terminally differentiated effector memory CD45RA+ cells were left out. TCRdb's copy holds only in-frame clones and misses some; the assay was immunoSEQ multiplex PCR. The repertoire consists of about 2,200,000 clones, with about 92% occurring once and the leading ten covering approximately 1.7%. Material for sequencing was naive CD8+ T cells from PBMCs. The receptors come from a man in his late teens or twenties in good health. Some clones in this sample may be carry-over from other donors' samples.

This rearrangement joins TRBV9 to TRBJ2-5, with 7 bases matching TRBD1. Germline V lookup: CDR1 SGDLS, CDR2 YYNGEE. Trimming cost V 3 bases and J 2 bases; bases outside gene matches: 7. CDR3 length: 15 amino acids. The CDR3 here is CASSAQGLGQETQYF. Written as DNA, the CDR3 is TGTGCCAGCAGCGCACAGGGGTTGGGGCAAGAGACCCAGTACTTC. The whole variable domain, filled in from reference TRBV9 and TRBJ2-5, reads DSGVTQTPKHLITATGQRVTLRCSPRSGDLSVYWYQQSLDQGLQFLIQYYNGEERAKGNILERFSAQQFPDLHSELNLSSLELGDSALYFCASSAQGLGQETQYFGPGTRLLVL.

The chain recombines TRBV6-5 with TRBJ1-6; the D is unclear. V lost 5 bases and J 9 bases, leaving 17 bases between the germline ends. The CDR3 has 15 residues. CDR1 and CDR2 (germline): MNHEY, SVGAGI. CDR3 loop: CASSPDQTWISPLHF. DNA for the CDR3: TGTGCCAGCAGTCCCGATCAGACTTGGATTTCACCCCTCCACTTT.

J is TRBJ2-3 and V is TRBV19; TRBD1 is a possible D gene (5 bases). This CDR3 region has 13 residues. Trimming stripped 6 bases from V and 7 bases from J, with 14 bases between. Germline CDR1 reads LNHDA; CDR2 reads SQIVND (reference sequence). As DNA, the CDR3 is TGTGCCAGTAGGCAGGGCCTATCGTATACGCAGTATTTT. Translation gives CASRQGLSYTQYF. The variable domain in full, with the rest retrieved from reference TRBV19 and TRBJ2-3, is DGGITQSPKYLFRKEGQNVTLSCEQNLNHDAMYWYRQDPGQGLRLIYYSQIVNDFQKGDIAEGYSVSREKKESFPLTVTSAQKNPTAFYLCASRQGLSYTQYFGPGTRLTVL.

This clone was detected a few times. The DNA for the CDR3 is TGTGCCAGCAGCTTGGCCAATGAGCAGTTCTTC. This gives the protein CASSLANEQFF. J is TRBJ2-1 and V is TRBV5-4, with D uncertain. The CDR3 is 11 residues long. CDR1 is SGHNT and CDR2 is YYREEE in the germline V gene (reference sequence). The V and J ends lost 0 bases and 6 bases respectively, with 1 base between them.

The J gene is TRBJ1-2, the V gene TRBV2; D is uncertain. Germline CDR1 is SNHLY and CDR2 is FYNNEI. Trimming took off 3 bases at V and 7 bases at J, with 21 bases between the two ends. The CDR3 loop spans 16 amino acids. The CDR3 DNA reads TGTGCCAGCAGTGATAGAAAGGGTAGGACCGCCGGTGGCTACACCTTC. This translates into CASSDRKGRTAGGYTF.

This clone was detected only once. This rearrangement joins TRBV28 to TRBJ1-5; perhaps TRBD1 as D (6 bases). Trimming stripped 3 bases from V and 4 bases from J, with 22 bases between. CDR3 length: 18 residues. In germline, CDR1 is MDHEN, CDR2 SYDVKM. CDR3 DNA sequence: TGTGCCAGCAGTTTGGGCTGGGAGGGGGAGGGGAGGAATCAGCCCCAGCATTTT. As protein: CASSLGWEGEGRNQPQHF.

This clone showed up just once. The chain uses TRBV4-1 and TRBJ2-7; 8 bases fit TRBD2. CDR1 is MGHRA, CDR2 YSYEKL, per germline. The V segment lost 4 bases and the J segment 2 bases; nucleotides outside the gene matches: 10. The CDR3 is 16 residues long. This CDR3 is CASSPSGLAGPYEQYF. The DNA for the CDR3 is TGCGCCAGCAGCCCCAGTGGGTTAGCGGGACCCTACGAGCAGTACTTC.

The chain couples TRBV7-8 to TRBJ2-5; 10 bases map to TRBD2. V was pared by 5 bases and J by 1 base, with 16 bases of the junction left unmatched. The CDR3 has 19 residues. The V gene's germline CDR1 is SGHVS and CDR2 FQNEAQ. The DNA for the CDR3 is TGTGCCAGCAGCCCCCGCCTAGCGGGAGAAGAATGGGTCCAAGAGACCCAGTACTTC. As protein: CASSPRLAGEEWVQETQYF.

The chain joins TRBV11-2 to TRBJ2-3; TRBD2 matches at 8 bases. Germline assignment: CDR1 SGHAT and CDR2 FQNNGV. This CDR3 region has 15 residues. Trimming took 2 bases from V and 4 from J; bases not matched to a gene: 5. This CDR3 is CASSLSGSPADTQYF. Here the CDR3 DNA reads TGTGCCAGCAGCTTAAGCGGGAGTCCAGCAGATACGCAGTATTTT.

CDR3 sequence: CASSQDINEKLFF. The CDR3 nucleotides read TGTGCCAGCAGCCAAGATATAAATGAAAAACTGTTTTTT. The chain employs TRBV14 and TRBJ1-4, with unresolved D. Trimming removed 0 bases from V and 5 bases from J, with 4 bases in between. Per the germline V gene, CDR1 is SGHDN and CDR2 is FVKESK. The CDR3 is made up of 13 amino acids. Looking up the rest from reference TRBV14 and TRBJ1-4 gives the full variable domain: EAGVTQFPSHSVIEKGQTVTLRCDPISGHDNLYWYRRVMGKEIKFLLHFVKESKQDESGMPNNRFLAERTGGTYSTLKVQPAELEDSGVYFCASSQDINEKLFFGSGTQLSVL.

The chain carries TRBV7-2 and TRBJ1-2; D call uncertain. The CDR3 spans 14 residues. V lost 1 base and J lost 7, with 13 bases in between. Germline loops: CDR1 SGHTA, CDR2 FQGNSA. CDR3 residues: CASSLEPKFFGYTF. The CDR3 nucleotides read TGTGCCAGCAGCTTAGAACCTAAGTTTTTTGGCTACACCTTC.

The CDR3 sequence is CASSPGPADTQYF. CDR3 DNA: TGCGCCAGCAGCCCGGGACCAGCCGATACGCAGTATTTT. The chain carries TRBV5-1 and TRBJ2-3; D is perhaps TRBD1 or TRBD2 (5 bases each). The CDR3 is made up of 13 amino acids. V lost 4 bases and J 6 bases, leaving 12 bases between the germline ends. Germline V lookup: CDR1 SGHRS, CDR2 YFSETQ.

The J gene is TRBJ1-5, the V gene TRBV19; weak D call: TRBD1 (5 bases). CDR3 size: 15 residues. Germline V gene sequence: CDR1 LNHDA, CDR2 SQIVND (reference sequence). Trimming shortened V by 4 bases and J by 6 bases, and 16 bases separated the two germline ends. This chain's CDR3 is CASSTGLEGSQPQHF. CDR3 nucleotides: TGTGCCAGTAGTACCGGACTAGAGGGGTCTCAGCCCCAGCATTTT. Combining the CDR3 with reference TRBV19 and TRBJ1-5 gives the whole variable domain DGGITQSPKYLFRKEGQNVTLSCEQNLNHDAMYWYRQDPGQGLRLIYYSQIVNDFQKGDIAEGYSVSREKKESFPLTVTSAQKNPTAFYLCASSTGLEGSQPQHFGDGTRLSIL.

The rearrangement links TRBV5-5 to TRBJ2-7; no definite D call. V lost 2 bases, J lost 7 bases, and 16 bases lay in between. Germline CDR1 and CDR2: SGHKS and YYEKEE (reference sequence). The CDR3 covers 14 residues. The CDR3 is CASSLVSGPVEQYF. The CDR3 DNA is TGTGCCAGCAGCTTAGTAAGTGGACCGGTGGAGCAGTACTTC.

The chain recombines TRBV27 with TRBJ2-7; 10 positions agree with TRBD2. In germline, CDR1 is MNHEY, CDR2 SMNVEV (reference sequence). This CDR3 comprises 15 residues. After removal of 6 bases from V and 2 bases from J, the junction contained 7 bases not matched to a gene. The CDR3 here is CASRVSGGGAYEQYF. The CDR3 region has the DNA TGTGCCAGCAGGGTGAGCGGGGGGGGCGCCTACGAGCAGTACTTC.

The chain carries TRBV2 and TRBJ2-1, with 10 bases identical to TRBD2. V shed 7 bases, J shed 8 bases, and the junction held 8 bases outside the gene matches. This CDR3 is 14 amino acids long. Germline V gene data show CDR1 as SNHLY and CDR2 as FYNNEI. CDR3: CASTRAGGPDEQFF. The CDR3, as DNA: TGTGCCAGCACCAGAGCGGGAGGGCCCGATGAGCAGTTCTTC. Supplemented by reference TRBV2 and TRBJ2-1, the full variable domain reads EPEVTQTPSHQVTQMGQEVILRCVPISNHLYFYWYRQILGQKVEFLVSFYNNEISEKSEIFDDQFSVERPDGSNFTLKIRSTKLEDSAMYFCASTRAGGPDEQFFGPGTRLTVL.

The chain is built from TRBV4-3 and TRBJ2-7; D is unresolved. The germline V and J ends were trimmed by 3 bases and 2 bases, with 17 bases remaining between them. Germline V gene lookup returns CDR1 LGHNA and CDR2 YSLEER. The CDR3 sequence is 16 residues long. CDR3 region: CASSQDRETLPYEQYF. CDR3 bases: TGCGCCAGCAGCCAGGACCGTGAGACTCTGCCCTACGAGCAGTACTTC.

This chain joins TRBV7-9 and TRBJ2-3; unclear D gene. The CDR3 has 12 amino acids. CDR1 SEHNR and CDR2 FQNEAQ come from the germline V gene (reference sequence). Trimming cost V 7 bases and J 0 bases, with 5 bases left between them. This chain's CDR3 is CASIRSTDTQYF. DNA for the CDR3: TGTGCCAGCATCCGTAGCACAGATACGCAGTATTTT.

This rearrangement joins TRBV27 to TRBJ1-1, with no clear D. With 5 bases removed from V and 0 bases from J, the gap between germline ends came to 13 bases. From germline, CDR1 is MNHEY and CDR2 SMNVEV (reference sequence). The CDR3 has 15 residues. This CDR3 is CASSPSGRMNTEAFF. The CDR3 DNA follows: TGTGCCAGCAGTCCCTCTGGACGAATGAACACTGAAGCTTTCTTT.

The CDR3 here is CASSPSRPDTQYF. In DNA form, the CDR3 reads TGTGCCAGCAGCCCTTCTCGACCAGATACGCAGTATTTT. The gene calls are TRBV7-3 and TRBJ2-3; D not resolved. The length of the CDR3 is 13 residues. V was clipped by 5 bases and J by 4 bases, with 10 bases between them. From germline, CDR1 is SGHTA and CDR2 FQGTGA.